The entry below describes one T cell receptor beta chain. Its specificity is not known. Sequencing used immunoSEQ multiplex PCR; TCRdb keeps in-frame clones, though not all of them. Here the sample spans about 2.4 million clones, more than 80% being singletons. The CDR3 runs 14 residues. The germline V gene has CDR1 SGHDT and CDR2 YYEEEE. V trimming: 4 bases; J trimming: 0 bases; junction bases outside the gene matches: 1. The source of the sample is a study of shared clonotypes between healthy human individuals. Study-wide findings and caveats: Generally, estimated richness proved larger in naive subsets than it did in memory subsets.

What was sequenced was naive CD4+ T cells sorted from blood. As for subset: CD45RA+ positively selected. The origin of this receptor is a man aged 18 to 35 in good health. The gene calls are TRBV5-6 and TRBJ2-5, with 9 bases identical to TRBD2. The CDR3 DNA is TGTGCCAGCAGCCGACTAGCGGACCAAGAGACCCAGTACTTC. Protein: CASSRLADQETQYF.